The T cell receptor beta chain under discussion was sequenced for a study of blood T cell repertoires in COVID-19. The wider study: The samples span acute and convalescent COVID-19 from the United States, Italy and Spain. Sources were T cells, B-cell-depleted T cells, or PBMCs; the material itself was cDNA or gDNA.

The germline gives CDR1 SQVTM, CDR2 ANQGSEA. Germline trimming cut 3 bases from V and 9 bases from J; bases unmatched to any gene: 1. The CDR3 has 11 residues. As processed by the authors: The assay estimated nucleated cells by amplifying reference gene primers. Generated by immunoSEQ multiplex PCR, the TCRdb table keeps only in-frame clones and is missing some. D and trimming were read from the DNA, whereas the V and J calls and clone size are those reported in that table. The sample shows some 170,000 clones, around 87% of them seen only once. This sequence joins TRBV29-1 and TRBJ1-4; 7 nucleotides line up with TRBD1. Sequenced sample: peripheral blood. This sequence was found in a woman in her 70s with COVID-19, enrolled during active disease. CDR3 in DNA: TGCAGCGTTGAGACAGGGCAAAAACTGTTTTTT. Encoded protein: CSVETGQKLFF.